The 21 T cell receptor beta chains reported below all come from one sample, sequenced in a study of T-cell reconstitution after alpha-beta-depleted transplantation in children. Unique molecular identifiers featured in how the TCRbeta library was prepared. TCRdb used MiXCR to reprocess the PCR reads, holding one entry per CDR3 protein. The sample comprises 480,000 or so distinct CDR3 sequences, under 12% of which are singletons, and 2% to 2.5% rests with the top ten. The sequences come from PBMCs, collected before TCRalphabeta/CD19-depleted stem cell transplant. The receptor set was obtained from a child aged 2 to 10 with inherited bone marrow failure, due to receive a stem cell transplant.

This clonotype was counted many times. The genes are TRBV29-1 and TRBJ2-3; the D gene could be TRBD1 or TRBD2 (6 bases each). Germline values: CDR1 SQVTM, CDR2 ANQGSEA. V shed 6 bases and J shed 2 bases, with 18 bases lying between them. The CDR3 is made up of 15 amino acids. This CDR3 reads CSVGGTGLNTDTQYF. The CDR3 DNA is TGCAGCGTCGGGGGCACGGGACTCAACACAGATACGCAGTATTTT.

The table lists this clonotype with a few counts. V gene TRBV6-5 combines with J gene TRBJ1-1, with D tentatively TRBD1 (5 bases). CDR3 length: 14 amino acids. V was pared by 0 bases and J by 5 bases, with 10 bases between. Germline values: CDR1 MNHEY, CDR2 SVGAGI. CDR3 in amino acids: CASSYSEGRTEAFF. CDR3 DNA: TGTGCCAGCAGTTACTCTGAGGGGAGAACTGAAGCTTTCTTT.

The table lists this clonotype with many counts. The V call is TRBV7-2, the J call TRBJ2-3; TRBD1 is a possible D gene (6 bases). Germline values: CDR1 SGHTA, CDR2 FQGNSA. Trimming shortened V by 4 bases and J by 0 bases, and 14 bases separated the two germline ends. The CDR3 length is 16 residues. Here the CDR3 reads CASSSDGRGSTDTQYF. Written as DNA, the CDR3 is TGTGCCAGCAGCTCCGACGGCAGGGGAAGCACAGATACGCAGTATTTT.

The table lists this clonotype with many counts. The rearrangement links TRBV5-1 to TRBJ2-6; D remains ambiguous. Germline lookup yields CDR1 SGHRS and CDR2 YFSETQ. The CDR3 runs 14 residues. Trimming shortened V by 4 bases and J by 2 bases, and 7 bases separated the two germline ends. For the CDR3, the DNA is TGCGCCAGCAGCGTCAACCCTGGGGCCAACGTCCTGACTTTC. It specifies CASSVNPGANVLTF.

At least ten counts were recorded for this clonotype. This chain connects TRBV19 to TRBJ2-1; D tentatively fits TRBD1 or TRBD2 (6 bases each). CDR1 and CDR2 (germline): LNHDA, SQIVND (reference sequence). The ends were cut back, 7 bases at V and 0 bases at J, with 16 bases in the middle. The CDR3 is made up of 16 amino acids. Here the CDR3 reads CASKSRGGVSYNEQFF. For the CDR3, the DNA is TGTGCCAGTAAGTCCAGGGGAGGAGTCTCCTACAATGAGCAGTTCTTC.

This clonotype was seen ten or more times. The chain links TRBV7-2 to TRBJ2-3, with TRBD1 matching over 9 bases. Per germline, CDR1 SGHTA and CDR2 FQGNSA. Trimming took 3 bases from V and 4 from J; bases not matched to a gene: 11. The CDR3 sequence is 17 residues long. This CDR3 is CASSFRIPGTGPDTQYF. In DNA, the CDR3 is TGTGCCAGCAGCTTTCGCATTCCCGGGACAGGGCCAGATACGCAGTATTTT.

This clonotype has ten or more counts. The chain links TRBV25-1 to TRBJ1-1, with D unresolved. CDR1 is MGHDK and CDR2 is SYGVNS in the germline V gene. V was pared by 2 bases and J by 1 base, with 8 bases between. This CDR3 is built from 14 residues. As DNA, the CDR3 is TGTGCCAGCAGTGAACGCGAAAAGAACACTGAAGCTTTCTTT. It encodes CASSEREKNTEAFF.

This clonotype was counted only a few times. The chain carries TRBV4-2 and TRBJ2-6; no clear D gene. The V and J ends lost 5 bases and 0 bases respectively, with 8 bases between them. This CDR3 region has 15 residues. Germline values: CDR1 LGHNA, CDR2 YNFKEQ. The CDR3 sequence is CASSLDYSGANVLTF. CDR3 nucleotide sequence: TGTGCCAGCAGCTTGGATTACTCTGGGGCCAACGTCCTGACTTTC.

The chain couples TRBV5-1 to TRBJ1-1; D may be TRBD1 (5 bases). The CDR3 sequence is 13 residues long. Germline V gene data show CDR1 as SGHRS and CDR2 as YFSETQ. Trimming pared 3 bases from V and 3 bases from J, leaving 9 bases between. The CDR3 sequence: CASSWGTDTEAFF. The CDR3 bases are TGCGCCAGCAGCTGGGGCACAGACACTGAAGCTTTCTTT.

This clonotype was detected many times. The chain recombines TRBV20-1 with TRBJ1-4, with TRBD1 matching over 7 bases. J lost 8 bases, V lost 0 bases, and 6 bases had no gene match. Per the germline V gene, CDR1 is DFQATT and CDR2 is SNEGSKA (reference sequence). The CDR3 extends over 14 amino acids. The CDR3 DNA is TGCAGTGCTAGAGATAGGGGGCGGCCGGAAAAACTGTTTTTT. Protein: CSARDRGRPEKLFF.

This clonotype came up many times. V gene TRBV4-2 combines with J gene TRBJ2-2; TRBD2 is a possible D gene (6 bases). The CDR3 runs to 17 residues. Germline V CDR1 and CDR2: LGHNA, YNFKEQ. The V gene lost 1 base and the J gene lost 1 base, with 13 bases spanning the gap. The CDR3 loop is CASSQGPFSGNTGELFF. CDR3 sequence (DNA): TGTGCCAGCAGCCAAGGCCCATTTAGCGGGAACACCGGGGAGCTGTTTTTT.

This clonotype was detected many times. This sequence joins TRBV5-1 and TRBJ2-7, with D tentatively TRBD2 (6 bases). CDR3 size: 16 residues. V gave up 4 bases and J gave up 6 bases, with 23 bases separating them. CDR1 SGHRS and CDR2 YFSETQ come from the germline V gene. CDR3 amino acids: CASSGRGGTDPLEQYF. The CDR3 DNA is TGCGCCAGCAGCGGGAGAGGCGGGACGGACCCTCTCGAGCAGTACTTC.

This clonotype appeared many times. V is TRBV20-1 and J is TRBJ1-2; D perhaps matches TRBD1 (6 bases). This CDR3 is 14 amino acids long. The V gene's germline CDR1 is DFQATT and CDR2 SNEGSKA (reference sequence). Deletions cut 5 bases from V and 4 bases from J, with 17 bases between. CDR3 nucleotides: TGCAGTGCTCCCTCTAAGCAGGGGACCTATGGCTACACCTTC. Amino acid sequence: CSAPSKQGTYGYTF.

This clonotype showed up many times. The CDR3 is CATSAAAQETQYF. The DNA for the CDR3 is TGTGCCACCAGTGCGGCAGCCCAAGAGACCCAGTACTTC. The V call is TRBV24-1, the J call TRBJ2-5; D unresolved. Germline V gene data show CDR1 as KGHDR and CDR2 as SFDVKD. The CDR3 loop spans 13 amino acids. V lost 5 bases and J lost 1, with 7 bases in between.

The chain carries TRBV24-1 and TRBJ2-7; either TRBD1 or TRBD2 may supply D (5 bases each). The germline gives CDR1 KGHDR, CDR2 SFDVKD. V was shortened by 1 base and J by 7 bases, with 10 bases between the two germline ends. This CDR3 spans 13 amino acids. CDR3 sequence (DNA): TGTGCCACCAGTGATTTTAAGGGGACGGAGCAGTACTTC. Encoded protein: CATSDFKGTEQYF.

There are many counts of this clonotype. The CDR3 region is CASSPGPLPNTEAFF. The CDR3, as DNA: TGTGCCAGCAGTCCCGGCCCATTACCGAACACTGAAGCTTTCTTT. The chain has TRBV6-2 or TRBV6-3 and TRBJ1-1, with D unclear. The CDR3 loop spans 15 amino acids. Germline CDR1 MNHEY, CDR2 SVGEGT. Trimming left V 5 bases short and J 1 base short, with 14 bases between.

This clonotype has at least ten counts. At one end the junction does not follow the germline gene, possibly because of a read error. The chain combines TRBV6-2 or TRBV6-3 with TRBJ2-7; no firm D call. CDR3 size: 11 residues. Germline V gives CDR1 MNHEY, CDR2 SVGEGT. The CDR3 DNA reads TGTGCCAGCAGTCAATTTCCACTCCTCGACTTC. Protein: CASSQFPLLDF.

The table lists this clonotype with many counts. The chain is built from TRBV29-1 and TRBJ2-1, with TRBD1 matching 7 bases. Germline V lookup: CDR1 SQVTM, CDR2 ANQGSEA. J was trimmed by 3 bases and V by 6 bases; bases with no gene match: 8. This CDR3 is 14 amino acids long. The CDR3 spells CSVFTGAVYNEQFF. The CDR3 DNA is TGCAGCGTCTTTACAGGGGCCGTCTACAATGAGCAGTTCTTC.

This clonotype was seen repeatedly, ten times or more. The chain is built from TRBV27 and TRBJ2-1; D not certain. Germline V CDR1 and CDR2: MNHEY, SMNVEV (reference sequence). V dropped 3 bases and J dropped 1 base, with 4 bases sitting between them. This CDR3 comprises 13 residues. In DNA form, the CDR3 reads TGTGCCAGCAGTTTTCGGTCCTACAATGAGCAGTTCTTC. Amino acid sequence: CASSFRSYNEQFF.

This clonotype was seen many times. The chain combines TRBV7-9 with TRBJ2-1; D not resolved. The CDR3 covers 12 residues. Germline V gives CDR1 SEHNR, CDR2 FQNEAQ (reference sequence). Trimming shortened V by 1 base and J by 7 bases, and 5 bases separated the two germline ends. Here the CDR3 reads CASSLVGNEQFF. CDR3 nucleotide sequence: TGTGCCAGCAGCTTAGTTGGGAATGAGCAGTTCTTC.

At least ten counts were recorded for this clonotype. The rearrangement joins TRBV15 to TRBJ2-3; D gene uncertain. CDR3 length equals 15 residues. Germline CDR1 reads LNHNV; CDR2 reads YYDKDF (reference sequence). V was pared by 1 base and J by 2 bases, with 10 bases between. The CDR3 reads CATSRAPPNTDTQYF. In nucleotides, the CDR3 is TGTGCCACCAGCAGAGCCCCACCGAACACAGATACGCAGTATTTT.